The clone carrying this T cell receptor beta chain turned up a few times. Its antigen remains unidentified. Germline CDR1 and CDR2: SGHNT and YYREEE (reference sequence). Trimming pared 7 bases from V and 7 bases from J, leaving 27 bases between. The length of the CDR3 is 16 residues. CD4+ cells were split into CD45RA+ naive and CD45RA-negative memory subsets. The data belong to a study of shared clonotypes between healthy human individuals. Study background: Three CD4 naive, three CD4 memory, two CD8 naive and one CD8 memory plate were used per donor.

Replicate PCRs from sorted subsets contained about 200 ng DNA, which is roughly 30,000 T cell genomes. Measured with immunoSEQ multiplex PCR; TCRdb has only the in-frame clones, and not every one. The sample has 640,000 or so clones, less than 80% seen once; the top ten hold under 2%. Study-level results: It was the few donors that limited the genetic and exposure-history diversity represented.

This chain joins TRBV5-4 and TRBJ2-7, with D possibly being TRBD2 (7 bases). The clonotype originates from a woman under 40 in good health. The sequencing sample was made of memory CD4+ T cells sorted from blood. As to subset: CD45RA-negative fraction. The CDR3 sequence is CASSPAGGGGRYEQYF. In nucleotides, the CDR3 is TGTGCCAGCTCTCCCGCCGGGGGCGGGGGCCGGTATGAGCAGTACTTC. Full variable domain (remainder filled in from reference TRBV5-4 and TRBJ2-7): ETGVTQSPTHLIKTRGQQVTLRCSSQSGHNTVSWYQQALGQGPQFIFQYYREEENGRGNFPPRFSGLQFPNYSSELNVNALELDDSALYLCASSPAGGGGRYEQYFGPGTRLTVT.